Sequencing of this TCR beta chain was carried out in a study of siplizumab effects on memory and regulatory T cells. Assay: immunoSEQ multiplex PCR; the TCRdb copy retains only in-frame clones and omits some. The sample lists some 88,000 clones; 70% to 90% were seen once. CDR1 is SGDLS, CDR2 YYNGEE, per germline. The germline V and J ends were trimmed by 3 bases and 2 bases, with 20 bases remaining between them. CDR3 size: 17 residues. The sequencing sample was made of CD4+ T cells sorted from blood. The V call is TRBV9, the J call TRBJ2-5; tentative D call: TRBD2 (5 bases). The TCR originated in a human donor in good health. The CDR3 nucleotides read TGTGCCAGCAGCGCCTACCAATACTGGACTCCACAAGAGACCCAGTACTTC. Its protein is CASSAYQYWTPQETQYF.